These 21 T cell receptor beta chains came from one sample sequenced in a study of blood T cell repertoires in COVID-19. Some clones are missing from TCRdb's copy, which holds only in-frame ones; the method was immunoSEQ multiplex PCR. The data show 110,000 to 150,000 clones, 82% seen once. Material for sequencing was peripheral blood. Receptors were obtained from a woman of 80 years or more with acute or convalescent COVID-19.

This chain joins TRBV5-1 and TRBJ2-2; TRBD2 is a possible D gene (6 bases). The germline V gene has CDR1 SGHRS and CDR2 YFSETQ. This CDR3 comprises 14 residues. V was trimmed by 4 bases and J by 3 bases, leaving 10 bases between them. In DNA, the CDR3 is TGCGCCAGCAGCCAAGGGACTTACACCGGGGAGCTGTTTTTT. Its translation is CASSQGTYTGELFF.

This chain links TRBV7-9 with TRBJ2-7; 7 bases align to TRBD1. Trimming cost V 5 bases and J 2 bases; bases outside gene matches: 18. CDR1 is SEHNR and CDR2 is FQNEAQ in the germline V gene (reference sequence). The CDR3 is made up of 18 amino acids. CDR3 amino acids: CASSPRDSHTSPTYEQYF. CDR3 sequence (DNA): TGTGCCAGCAGCCCCCGGGACAGCCATACCTCCCCCACCTACGAGCAGTACTTC.

This clone has just a few counts. The chain combines TRBV18 with TRBJ2-5, with TRBD1 identical over 7 bases. Germline-derived CDR1 and CDR2 are KGHSH and LQKENI. The CDR3 sequence is 15 residues long. J was trimmed by 2 bases and V by 5 bases; bases with no gene match: 8. CDR3 amino acids: CASSSTRQGQETQYF. CDR3 in DNA: TGTGCCAGCTCATCAACAAGACAGGGACAAGAGACCCAGTACTTC.

This clone has just one count. V gene TRBV6-5 combines with J gene TRBJ2-1; unclear D gene. Deletions cut 6 bases from V and 5 bases from J, with 14 bases between. This CDR3 contains 14 residues. CDR1 and CDR2 from the germline V gene are MNHEY and SVGAGI. The CDR3 region is CASRGSLWDNEQFF. The CDR3 nucleotides read TGTGCCAGCAGGGGCTCCCTGTGGGACAATGAGCAGTTCTTC.

V usage is TRBV5-1 and J usage is TRBJ2-5; 14 nucleotides agree with TRBD2. This CDR3 comprises 16 residues. The V segment lost 4 bases and the J segment 2 bases; nucleotides outside the gene matches: 4. Looked up from germline, CDR1 is SGHRS and CDR2 is YFSETQ. CDR3 loop: CASSEGLAGVQETQYF. The CDR3 DNA sequence: TGCGCCAGCAGCGAGGGACTAGCGGGAGTACAAGAGACCCAGTACTTC.

This chain connects TRBV10-3 to TRBJ2-5, with TRBD1 identical over 9 bases. V lost 6 bases, J lost 4 bases, and 3 bases stayed unmatched. The CDR3 covers 13 residues. CDR1 is ENHRY and CDR2 is SYGVKD in the germline V gene. CDR3 sequence (DNA): TGTGCCATCAGCACACAGGGGGCAGAGACCCAGTACTTC. As protein: CAISTQGAETQYF.

The chain combines TRBV5-1 with TRBJ2-1, with TRBD1 matching over 8 bases. The CDR3 spans 15 residues. CDR1 and CDR2 (germline): SGHRS, YFSETQ. With 4 bases clipped from V and 10 bases from J, the junction kept 13 bases outside the gene matches. The CDR3 loop is CASSRRQGPVEEQFF. CDR3 coding DNA: TGCGCCAGCAGCCGAAGACAGGGGCCTGTAGAGGAGCAGTTCTTC.

The chain couples TRBV5-4 to TRBJ2-2; TRBD2 matches at 8 bases. Trimming removed 3 bases from V and 4 bases from J; junction bases left unmatched: 11. The CDR3 has 17 amino acids. From germline, CDR1 is SGHNT and CDR2 YYREEE (reference sequence). The CDR3 loop is CASSSSRGGAGTGELFF. The CDR3 DNA reads as TGTGCCAGCAGCTCTAGTCGGGGGGGCGCGGGCACCGGGGAGCTGTTTTTT.

The chain links TRBV27 to TRBJ1-6; D gene ambiguous. This CDR3 region has 15 residues. The V and J ends lost 5 bases and 0 bases respectively, with 8 bases between them. Germline V gene sequence: CDR1 MNHEY, CDR2 SMNVEV (reference sequence). CDR3 loop: CASSKQSSYNSPLHF. CDR3 in DNA: TGTGCCAGCAGTAAACAGAGCTCCTATAATTCACCCCTCCACTTT.

This chain uses TRBV5-4 with TRBJ2-1, with 7 bases that match TRBD2. Germline CDR1 and CDR2: SGHNT and YYREEE (reference sequence). V shed 10 bases and J 4 bases; nucleotides not matched to a gene: 14. The CDR3 spans 15 residues. CDR3 sequence reads: CASILGGGGYNEQFF. The CDR3 DNA reads as TGTGCCTCCATCCTGGGTGGCGGGGGATACAATGAGCAGTTCTTC.

This clone was detected a few times. V usage is TRBV7-2 and J usage is TRBJ2-1; TRBD1 is a possible D gene (6 bases). The germline V gene has CDR1 SGHTA and CDR2 FQGNSA. The CDR3 is 16 residues long. Trimming took off 0 bases at V and 6 bases at J, with 15 bases between the two ends. CDR3 region: CASSLAGARTRNEQFF. The CDR3 coding sequence is TGTGCCAGCAGCTTAGCGGGGGCCCGTACTCGCAATGAGCAGTTCTTC.

Comments on this clone: The junction and the germline gene differ at one end; a read error may be behind it. V gene TRBV13 combines with J gene TRBJ2-7; D gene ambiguous. The CDR3 extends over 12 amino acids. Germline CDR1 and CDR2: PRHDT and FYEKMQ (reference sequence). This CDR3 is CASSLGLSFVAF. CDR3 coding DNA: TGTGCCAGCAGCTTAGGCCTGAGTTTCGTCGCCTTC.

The chain couples TRBV27 to TRBJ2-3; 12 nucleotides match TRBD2. Germline V lookup: CDR1 MNHEY, CDR2 SMNVEV (reference sequence). With V trimmed by 5 bases and J by 0 bases, 6 bases remained unmatched. CDR3 size: 17 residues. The CDR3 sequence is CASSGTSGYASTDTQYF. CDR3 in DNA: TGTGCCAGCAGTGGGACTAGCGGGTATGCTAGCACAGATACGCAGTATTTT.

The gene calls are TRBV19 and TRBJ2-5; D is perhaps TRBD1 (6 bases). The CDR3 is 15 residues long. CDR1 and CDR2 from the germline V gene are LNHDA and SQIVND (reference sequence). Trimming stripped 7 bases from V and 5 bases from J, with 20 bases between. The DNA of the CDR3 is TGTGCCAGTACCGATACCCCGACAGGCTTGGAGACCCAGTACTTC. Its translation: CASTDTPTGLETQYF. The full variable domain, in which reference TRBV19 and TRBJ2-5 provide the parts outside the CDR3, is DGGITQSPKYLFRKEGQNVTLSCEQNLNHDAMYWYRQDPGQGLRLIYYSQIVNDFQKGDIAEGYSVSREKKESFPLTVTSAQKNPTAFYLCASTDTPTGLETQYFGPGTRLLVL.

The rearrangement uses TRBV19 and TRBJ2-5; perhaps TRBD2 as D (6 bases). In germline, CDR1 is LNHDA, CDR2 SQIVND (reference sequence). CDR3 size: 14 residues. V lost 10 bases and J lost 3, with 18 bases in between. CDR3: CATSPLRGKETQYF. The CDR3, as DNA: TGTGCCACTTCCCCTCTCCGGGGGAAAGAGACCCAGTACTTC. Complete variable domain (other parts from reference TRBV19 and TRBJ2-5): DGGITQSPKYLFRKEGQNVTLSCEQNLNHDAMYWYRQDPGQGLRLIYYSQIVNDFQKGDIAEGYSVSREKKESFPLTVTSAQKNPTAFYLCATSPLRGKETQYFGPGTRLLVL.

This clone was picked up a small number of times. The J gene is TRBJ2-6, the V gene TRBV9, with a tentative D call TRBD1 (6 bases). CDR3 length equals 17 residues. The germline V gene has CDR1 SGDLS and CDR2 YYNGEE. V shed 10 bases and J shed 0 bases, with 20 bases lying between them. The CDR3 bases are TGTGCCGGGGGCCCCACCCGAAGCAACTCTGGGGCCAACGTCCTGACTTTC. Translated, it gives CAGGPTRSNSGANVLTF. Combining the CDR3 with reference TRBV9 and TRBJ2-6 gives the whole variable domain DSGVTQTPKHLITATGQRVTLRCSPRSGDLSVYWYQQSLDQGLQFLIQYYNGEERAKGNILERFSAQQFPDLHSELNLSSLELGDSALYFCAGGPTRSNSGANVLTFGAGSRLTVL.

The genes are TRBV3-1 (or the pseudogene TRBV3-2) and TRBJ2-7; D remains unclear. Germline loops: CDR1 LGHDT, CDR2 YNNKEL (reference sequence). Trimming shortened V by 10 bases and J by 7 bases, and 14 bases separated the two germline ends. This CDR3 is 11 amino acids long. CDR3 loop: CATSSQVEQYF. Written as DNA, the CDR3 is TGTGCCACCTCGAGTCAGGTTGAGCAGTACTTC.

V and J are TRBV19 and TRBJ1-1; D gene uncertain. Germline V lookup: CDR1 LNHDA, CDR2 SQIVND (reference sequence). The CDR3 is made up of 14 amino acids. V was clipped by 1 base and J by 4 bases, with 10 bases between them. The CDR3 nucleotides are TGTGCCAGTAGTATAGGGCAATCGGGCACTGAAGCTTTCTTT. Translating gives CASSIGQSGTEAFF.

The chain couples TRBV28 to TRBJ2-1; tentative D call: TRBD2 (6 bases). The length of the CDR3 is 14 residues. CDR1 is MDHEN, CDR2 SYDVKM, per germline. With 3 bases removed from V and 4 bases from J, the gap between germline ends came to 10 bases. The CDR3 spells CASSLLREYNEQFF. CDR3 coding DNA: TGTGCCAGCAGTTTGTTACGGGAGTACAATGAGCAGTTCTTC.

J is TRBJ1-4 and V is TRBV5-1; TRBD1 is a possible D gene (5 bases). Germline CDR1 SGHRS, CDR2 YFSETQ. V was clipped by 4 bases and J by 8 bases, with 18 bases between them. This CDR3 is built from 15 residues. CDR3 coding DNA: TGCGCCAGCAGCCTGCACAGGAACACTGGGGAAAAACTGTTTTTT. Residues: CASSLHRNTGEKLFF.

The J gene is TRBJ2-1, the V gene TRBV9; 7 nucleotides align to TRBD2. The CDR3 contains 16 residues. The V gene end was trimmed by 4 bases and the J gene end by 4 bases; junction bases not matched to a gene: 11. Germline V CDR1 and CDR2: SGDLS, YYNGEE. The CDR3 region is CASSPPAGKTYNEQFF. The CDR3 nucleotides read TGTGCCAGCAGCCCCCCAGCGGGGAAGACTTACAATGAGCAGTTCTTC.